A single sample is the source of the 19 T cell receptor beta chains below, sequenced in a study of blood T cell repertoires in COVID-19. Using immunoSEQ multiplex PCR, the repertoire was profiled, and TCRdb retains in-frame clones only, with some absent. The sample carries about 270,000 clones, about 83% recorded once. Sequencing was performed on peripheral blood. These receptors were obtained from a man aged 80 or over with acute or convalescent COVID-19.

This clone was detected only once. The chain has TRBV3-1 (or the pseudogene TRBV3-2) and TRBJ1-1, with no clear D. There are 14 residues in the CDR3. The V end lost 1 base, the J end lost 11 bases, and 17 bases lay between the germline ends. Germline V gene lookup returns CDR1 LGHDT and CDR2 YNNKEL (reference sequence). This CDR3 reads CASSQGGSAGRAFF. CDR3 nucleotides: TGTGCCAGCAGCCAAGGAGGCTCTGCGGGTCGGGCTTTCTTT.

The chain couples TRBV27 to TRBJ1-1; 8 nucleotides match TRBD1. CDR3 length: 14 residues. Looked up from germline, CDR1 is MNHEY and CDR2 is SMNVEV (reference sequence). The ends lost 6 bases at V and 1 base at J; junction bases unmatched: 4. The CDR3 nucleotides read TGTGCCAGCAGGTTGGACAGGGCGAACACTGAAGCTTTCTTT. Translation gives CASRLDRANTEAFF.

The chain couples TRBV3-1 (or the pseudogene TRBV3-2) to TRBJ2-3, with a possible D match to TRBD1 (6 bases). V lost 8 bases to trimming and J lost 1 base, with 13 bases between them. Germline V gene lookup returns CDR1 LGHDT and CDR2 YNNKEL (reference sequence). The CDR3 runs to 14 residues. In DNA form, the CDR3 reads TGTGCCAGCCAGTCACAGGGCGGCACAGATACGCAGTATTTT. This encodes CASQSQGGTDTQYF.

The rearrangement joins TRBV19 to TRBJ1-2; the D is unclear. Trimming took off 7 bases at V and 2 bases at J, with 11 bases between the two ends. The CDR3 loop spans 13 amino acids. Per the germline V gene, CDR1 is LNHDA and CDR2 is SQIVND (reference sequence). Here the CDR3 DNA reads TGTGCCAGTAAAATTCGCCAGAACTATGGCTACACCTTC. As protein: CASKIRQNYGYTF.

Worth noting for this clone: In the same sample, other DNA sequences code for this CDR3. V and J are TRBV12-3 or TRBV12-4 and TRBJ2-7; the D gene is possibly TRBD1 (5 bases). The CDR3 sequence is 13 residues long. The V and J ends lost 4 bases and 7 bases respectively, with 14 bases between them. The CDR3 DNA reads as TGTGCCAGCAGTTCCGGAAGCCCAGGGGAGCAGTACTTC. Its protein product is CASSSGSPGEQYF.

CDR3 in amino acids: CASRPTPGSQNTEAFF. In nucleotides, the CDR3 is TGCGCCAGCAGACCCACCCCCGGGTCTCAGAACACTGAAGCTTTCTTT. The chain links TRBV10-2 to TRBJ1-1; unclear D gene. The CDR3 covers 16 residues. V gave up 6 bases and J gave up 1 base, with 18 bases separating them. Germline CDR1 is WSHSY and CDR2 is SAAADI.

The rearrangement links TRBV7-8 to TRBJ1-5, with D perhaps matching TRBD1 (5 bases). Germline V gene sequence: CDR1 SGHVS, CDR2 FQNEAQ. Between the trimmed V and J ends, which lost 5 bases and 1 base, there was a span of 15 bases. This CDR3 spans 16 amino acids. CDR3 in amino acids: CASSRGQGTSNQPQHF. The CDR3 DNA sequence: TGTGCCAGCAGCCGAGGCCAGGGAACAAGCAATCAGCCCCAGCATTTT.

V and J are TRBV19 and TRBJ2-3, with TRBD2 identical over 13 bases. Germline CDR1 LNHDA, CDR2 SQIVND (reference sequence). This CDR3 contains 19 residues. V shed 6 bases and J 2 bases; nucleotides not matched to a gene: 14. CDR3 bases: TGTGCCAGTAGCCCGGGACTAGCGGGAAGGATCAGATCCACAGATACGCAGTATTTT. It translates to CASSPGLAGRIRSTDTQYF. The whole variable domain, filled in from reference TRBV19 and TRBJ2-3, reads DGGITQSPKYLFRKEGQNVTLSCEQNLNHDAMYWYRQDPGQGLRLIYYSQIVNDFQKGDIAEGYSVSREKKESFPLTVTSAQKNPTAFYLCASSPGLAGRIRSTDTQYFGPGTRLTVL.

The CDR3 sequence: CASSSSSGGGRTDTQYF. The CDR3 DNA reads as TGTGCCAGCAGCTCGTCTAGCGGGGGCGGGAGAACAGATACGCAGTATTTT. The chain combines TRBV11-2 with TRBJ2-3, with 10 bases lining up with TRBD2. The CDR3 totals 17 residues. V gave up 4 bases and J gave up 3 bases; unmatched junction bases: 10. Looked up from germline, CDR1 is SGHAT and CDR2 is FQNNGV. Combining the CDR3 with reference TRBV11-2 and TRBJ2-3 gives the whole variable domain EAGVAQSPRYKIIEKRQSVAFWCNPISGHATLYWYQQILGQGPKLLIQFQNNGVVDDSQLPKDRFSAERLKGVDSTLKIQPAKLEDSAVYLCASSSSSGGGRTDTQYFGPGTRLTVL.

V gene TRBV9 combines with J gene TRBJ2-7; D is unclear. CDR1 SGDLS and CDR2 YYNGEE come from the germline V gene. The V end was cut by 0 bases, the J end by 0 bases, with 10 bases between. The CDR3 has 15 amino acids. The CDR3, as DNA: TGTGCCAGCAGCGTAGACTCCTGGAGCTCCTACGAGCAGTACTTC. It codes for CASSVDSWSSYEQYF. The full variable domain, in which reference TRBV9 and TRBJ2-7 provide the parts outside the CDR3, is DSGVTQTPKHLITATGQRVTLRCSPRSGDLSVYWYQQSLDQGLQFLIQYYNGEERAKGNILERFSAQQFPDLHSELNLSSLELGDSALYFCASSVDSWSSYEQYFGPGTRLTVT.

DNA of the CDR3: TGTGCCAGCAGGGGACTAGCGGGGCCCTCCTACAATGAGCAGTTCTTC. This encodes CASRGLAGPSYNEQFF. The chain couples TRBV21-1 to TRBJ2-1; TRBD2, as called in the table, went unchecked against the DNA. TRBV21-1 is termed a pseudogene. The CDR3 covers 16 residues.

V gene TRBV5-1 combines with J gene TRBJ2-1; 11 bases line up with TRBD2. V shed 5 bases, J shed 8 bases, and the junction held 3 bases outside the gene matches. The CDR3 loop spans 13 amino acids. Germline V gene data show CDR1 as SGHRS and CDR2 as YFSETQ. In DNA form, the CDR3 reads TGCGCCAGCAGTAGCGGGGGGGTCGATGAGCAGTTCTTC. It yields the protein CASSSGGVDEQFF. The full variable domain, completed using reference TRBV5-1 and TRBJ2-1, is KAGVTQTPRYLIKTRGQQVTLSCSPISGHRSVSWYQQTPGQGLQFLFEYFSETQRNKGNFPGRFSGRQFSNSRSEMNVSTLELGDSALYLCASSSGGVDEQFFGPGTRLTVL.

This clone was detected once. This sequence joins TRBV2 and TRBJ2-7, with unresolved D. V was shortened by 6 bases and J by 4 bases, with 13 bases between the two germline ends. The CDR3 sequence is 13 residues long. The germline V gene has CDR1 SNHLY and CDR2 FYNNEI. The DNA for the CDR3 is TGTGCCAGCAGCCCCTCTACTGGTTACGAGCAGTACTTC. Residues: CASSPSTGYEQYF. Together with reference TRBV2 and TRBJ2-7, the CDR3 gives the full variable domain: EPEVTQTPSHQVTQMGQEVILRCVPISNHLYFYWYRQILGQKVEFLVSFYNNEISEKSEIFDDQFSVERPDGSNFTLKIRSTKLEDSAMYFCASSPSTGYEQYFGPGTRLTVT.

The chain combines TRBV5-1 with TRBJ2-1, with TRBD2 as a possible D gene (6 bases). CDR1 and CDR2 (germline): SGHRS, YFSETQ. The CDR3 runs 15 residues. Trimming removed 0 bases at V and 8 bases at J, with 15 bases between. CDR3 region: CASSLVSGLGDEQFF. The CDR3 nucleotides read TGCGCCAGCAGCTTGGTTAGCGGACTTGGGGATGAGCAGTTCTTC. The full variable domain, its missing parts supplied by reference TRBV5-1 and TRBJ2-1, is KAGVTQTPRYLIKTRGQQVTLSCSPISGHRSVSWYQQTPGQGLQFLFEYFSETQRNKGNFPGRFSGRQFSNSRSEMNVSTLELGDSALYLCASSLVSGLGDEQFFGPGTRLTVL.

The chain recombines TRBV5-1 with TRBJ2-1; TRBD2 agrees at 12 bases. Germline-derived CDR1 and CDR2 are SGHRS and YFSETQ. The CDR3 length is 15 residues. The ends lost 7 bases at V and 7 bases at J; junction bases unmatched: 9. CDR3 bases: TGCGCCAGCGGACCCGGGACTAGCGGGCTAAATGAGCAGTTCTTC. This gives the protein CASGPGTSGLNEQFF.

The CDR3 DNA reads TGTGCCAGCAGGACCACAGGGGGCGCCATCTACGAGCAGTACTTC. Its translation: CASRTTGGAIYEQYF. The chain carries TRBV2 and TRBJ2-7; 9 bases match TRBD1. Per the germline V gene, CDR1 is SNHLY and CDR2 is FYNNEI. CDR3 length equals 15 residues. Germline trimming cut 6 bases from V and 3 bases from J; bases unmatched to any gene: 9.

J is TRBJ2-1 and V is TRBV9; a possible D gene is TRBD1 (6 bases). Deletions cut 6 bases from V and 3 bases from J, with 19 bases between. CDR3 length equals 16 residues. Germline V CDR1 and CDR2: SGDLS, YYNGEE. This CDR3 is CASNSDQGLYYNEQFF. The CDR3 nucleotides read TGTGCCAGCAATTCAGACCAGGGGTTATACTACAATGAGCAGTTCTTC.

The rearrangement links TRBV6-1 to TRBJ2-3, with 11 bases matching TRBD1. Germline V gene data show CDR1 as MNHNS and CDR2 as SASEGT. This CDR3 comprises 15 residues. Germline trimming cut 2 bases from V and 3 bases from J; bases unmatched to any gene: 1. Here the CDR3 DNA reads TGTGCCAGCAGTGAATGGGACAGGGGGACAGATACGCAGTATTTT. It specifies CASSEWDRGTDTQYF.

V gene TRBV7-2 combines with J gene TRBJ2-7, with D hard to call. Germline V gives CDR1 SGHTA, CDR2 FQGNSA. V lost 2 bases and J 5 bases, leaving 7 bases between the germline ends. CDR3 length equals 12 residues. This CDR3 is CASSLMSDEQYF. CDR3 bases: TGTGCCAGCAGCTTAATGAGCGACGAGCAGTACTTC. The full variable domain, completed using reference TRBV7-2 and TRBJ2-7, is GAGVSQSPSNKVTEKGKDVELRCDPISGHTALYWYRQSLGQGLEFLIYFQGNSAPDKSGLPSDRFSAERTGGSVSTLTIQRTQQEDSAVYLCASSLMSDEQYFGPGTRLTVT.